This TCR beta chain came from a study of T cell responses to AZD1222 COVID-19 vaccine. Of note for this clone: Its antigen is still unknown.

Germline assignment: CDR1 MNHEY and CDR2 SVGEGT. Unmatched junction bases numbered 9, after V lost 5 bases and J lost 1 base. The CDR3 loop spans 17 amino acids. Profiling relied on immunoSEQ multiplex PCR, and the TCRdb table lists in-frame clones only, not all of them. This table holds about 83,000 clones, around 93% found once. General observations from the study: Variant regions that are unmutated are reportedly the target of nearly half of spike-specific TCRs. Repertoires were collected only later (after the peak T cell response had occurred).

Second-dose recipients at about 4 or about 12 weeks were treated as one pooled group. The sequence was collected from an adult who received the AZD1222 COVID-19 vaccine. This specimen consisted of peripheral blood, obtained 28 days after the second AZD1222 dose. The V call is TRBV6-2 or TRBV6-3, the J call TRBJ1-5; TRBD1 aligns across 9 bases. CDR3 sequence: CASSTLQGAMSNQPQHF. In DNA, the CDR3 is TGTGCCAGCAGTACACTACAGGGGGCGATGAGCAATCAGCCCCAGCATTTT.